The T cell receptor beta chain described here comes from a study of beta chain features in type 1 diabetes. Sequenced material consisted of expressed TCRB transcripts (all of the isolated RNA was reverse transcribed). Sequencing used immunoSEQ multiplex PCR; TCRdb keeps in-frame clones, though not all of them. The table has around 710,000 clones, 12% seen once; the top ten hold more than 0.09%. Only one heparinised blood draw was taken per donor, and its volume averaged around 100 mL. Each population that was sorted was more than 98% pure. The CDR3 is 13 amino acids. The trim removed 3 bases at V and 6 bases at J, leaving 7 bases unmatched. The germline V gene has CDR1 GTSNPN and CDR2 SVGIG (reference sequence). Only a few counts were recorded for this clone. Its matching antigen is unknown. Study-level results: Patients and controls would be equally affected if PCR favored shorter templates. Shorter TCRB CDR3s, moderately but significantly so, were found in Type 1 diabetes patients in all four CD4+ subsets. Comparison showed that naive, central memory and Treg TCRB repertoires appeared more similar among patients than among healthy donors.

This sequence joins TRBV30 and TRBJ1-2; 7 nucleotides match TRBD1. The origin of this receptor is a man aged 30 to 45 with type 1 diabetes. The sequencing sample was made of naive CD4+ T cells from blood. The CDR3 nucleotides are TGTGCCTGGAGGGTGAGGGGGCAGGATGGCTACACCTTC. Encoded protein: CAWRVRGQDGYTF.